A selection of T cell receptor beta chains follows, all from one sample in a study of cytomegalovirus exposure and HLA in healthy donors. Data came from immunoSEQ multiplex PCR; TCRdb stores just in-frame clones and leaves some out. In the table there are approximately 150,000 clones, approximately 80% of which are singletons. Sequencing input: PBMCs. The receptor set was obtained from a woman aged 25 to 39 in good health and CMV-seropositive. Each CDR3 is given with its conserved first and last residue. The order of the fields is clone size, J gene, D gene, V gene, CDR3 DNA, CDR3 protein. A D gene is named only where the DNA matches it firmly. Size is stated for part of the rows, as once, few or many counts, or as a class when the clone is expanded.

size: -
J: TRBJ1-1
D: TRBD1
V: TRBV5-4
DNA: TGTGCCAGCAGCGGGACAGTGAACACTGAAGCTTTCTTT
CDR3: CASSGTVNTEAFF

size: -
J: TRBJ1-1
D: -
V: TRBV7-8
DNA: TGTGCCAGCAGCTCATCGTGGCTGTCTGAAGCTTTCTTT
CDR3: CASSSSWLSEAFF

size: -
J: TRBJ1-1
D: TRBD1
V: TRBV5-6
DNA: TGTGCCAGCAGCTATAGGGACAGGAACACTGAAGCTTTCTTT
CDR3: CASSYRDRNTEAFF

size: -
J: TRBJ1-1
D: -
V: TRBV28
DNA: TGTGCCAGCAGTTTAAGCTCTCACCGTGAAGCTTTCTTT
CDR3: CASSLSSHREAFF

size: few
J: TRBJ1-2
D: TRBD1
V: TRBV2
DNA: TGTGCCAGCAGTGAAATGGGACAGGGACCTGGCTACACCTTC
CDR3: CASSEMGQGPGYTF

size: -
J: TRBJ2-1
D: TRBD2
V: TRBV5-1
DNA: TGCGCCAGCAGCCTAGCGGGAAATGAGCAGTTCTTC
CDR3: CASSLAGNEQFF

size: -
J: TRBJ1-2
D: -
V: TRBV19
DNA: TGTGCCAGTACGACATGGAACTATGGCTACACCTTC
CDR3: CASTTWNYGYTF

size: few
J: TRBJ1-6
D: -
V: TRBV5-6
DNA: TGTGCCAGCAGCTTGTACGGGAGGAGCTCCTATAATTCACCCCTCCACTTT
CDR3: CASSLYGRSSYNSPLHF

size: -
J: TRBJ2-1
D: -
V: TRBV9
DNA: TGTGCCAGCAGCCAACTAGCCGTCCCCTACAATGAGCAGTTCTTC
CDR3: CASSQLAVPYNEQFF

size: -
J: TRBJ2-3
D: -
V: TRBV5-1
DNA: TGCGCCAGCAGACCCTTGGACAGCAGCACAGATACGCAGTATTTT
CDR3: CASRPLDSSTDTQYF

size: -
J: TRBJ2-2
D: -
V: TRBV5-8
DNA: TGTGCCAGCAGCTTCCGGACACACACCGGGGAGCTGTTTTTT
CDR3: CASSFRTHTGELFF

size: -
J: TRBJ2-2
D: -
V: TRBV7-2
DNA: TGTGCCAGCAGCCTTCTAAATCCGGGAGCCGGGGAGCTGTTTTTT
CDR3: CASSLLNPGAGELFF

size: -
J: TRBJ1-4
D: TRBD1
V: TRBV6-5
DNA: TGTGCCAGCAGCCGGGACAGATCCAATGAAAAACTGTTTTTT
CDR3: CASSRDRSNEKLFF

size: -
J: TRBJ1-2
D: TRBD1
V: TRBV5-1
DNA: TGCGCCAGCAGCCCGAACCCTGGAGGACAGGGTGAGGGCTACACCTTC
CDR3: CASSPNPGGQGEGYTF

size: -
J: TRBJ1-2
D: -
V: TRBV29-1
DNA: TGCAGCGTTGAAGATACGTATCGGGGGGCGAATGGCTACACCTTC
CDR3: CSVEDTYRGANGYTF